This T cell receptor (beta chain) originates from a study of naive and memory T cell subsets. Separate alpha and beta amplification began at the second PCR step. Germline V CDR1 and CDR2: SNHLY, FYNNEI. The V end lost 4 bases, the J end lost 5 bases, and 12 bases lay between the germline ends. The CDR3 is made up of 13 amino acids. Two oligonucleotides, mixed equimolar, formed the beta constant-region primer covering TRBC1 and TRBC2. Nested alpha and beta constant-region primers with the SP2 primer drove four PCR rounds on ligated cDNA. TCRdb re-called the UMI-ligation and nested PCR reads with MiXCR, one entry per CDR3 protein. The table shows about 120,000 distinct CDR3 sequences, with around 35% occurring only once.

The source of this sequence is a human donor in good health. The V call is TRBV2, the J call TRBJ2-7; perhaps D is TRBD1 or TRBD2 (5 bases each). The specimen sequenced was central memory CD4+ T cells from blood. CDR3 region: CASSVDPGHEQYF. The CDR3 nucleotides read TGTGCCAGCAGTGTCGATCCGGGGCACGAGCAGTACTTC. Combining the CDR3 with reference TRBV2 and TRBJ2-7 gives the whole variable domain EPEVTQTPSHQVTQMGQEVILRCVPISNHLYFYWYRQILGQKVEFLVSFYNNEISEKSEIFDDQFSVERPDGSNFTLKIRSTKLEDSAMYFCASSVDPGHEQYFGPGTRLTVT.